This T cell receptor beta chain is from a study of blood T cells in healthy people across ages. Study overall: Per two T cells, template switching captured roughly one barcoded beta molecule. Broader study findings: Among T cells, TCR beta diversity per million cells dropped roughly linearly as age rose.

A sample-barcoded 5' primer and a J-beta primer mix were used in a second PCR of roughly 7 to 11 cycles. TCRdb re-called the 5' RACE reads with MiXCR, one entry per CDR3 protein. The profile shows more than 650,000 distinct CDR3 sequences, 22% of them singletons. Drawing of peripheral blood yielded about 10 milliliters from each donor. At least 5 micrograms of total RNA were extracted per sample. Germline trimming cut 3 bases from V and 1 base from J; bases unmatched to any gene: 11. The CDR3 extends over 18 amino acids. CDR1 SEHNR and CDR2 FQNEAQ come from the germline V gene (reference sequence). With regard to this clonotype: Its target is unknown.

The sequence derives from a man between 65 and 85 years old in good health. The specimen sequenced was blood. The chain combines TRBV7-9 with TRBJ2-1; the match to TRBD2 covers 8 bases. The CDR3 here is CASSFISLGLASYNEQFF. CDR3 sequence (DNA): TGTGCCAGCAGCTTTATATCCCTCGGACTAGCTTCCTACAATGAGCAGTTCTTC.